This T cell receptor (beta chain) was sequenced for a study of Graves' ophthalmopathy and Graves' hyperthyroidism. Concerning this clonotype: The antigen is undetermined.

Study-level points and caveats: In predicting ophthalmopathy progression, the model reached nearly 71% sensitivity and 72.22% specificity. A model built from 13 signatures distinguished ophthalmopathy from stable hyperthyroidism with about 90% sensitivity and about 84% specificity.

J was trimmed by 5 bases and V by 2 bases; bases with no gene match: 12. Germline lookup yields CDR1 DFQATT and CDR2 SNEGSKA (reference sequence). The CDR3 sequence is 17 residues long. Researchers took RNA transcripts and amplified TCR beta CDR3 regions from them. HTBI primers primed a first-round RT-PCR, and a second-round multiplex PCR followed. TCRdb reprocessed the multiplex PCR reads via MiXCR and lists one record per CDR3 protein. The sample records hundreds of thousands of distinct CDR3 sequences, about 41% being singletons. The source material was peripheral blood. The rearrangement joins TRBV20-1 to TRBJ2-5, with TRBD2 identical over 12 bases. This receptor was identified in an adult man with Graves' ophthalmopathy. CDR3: CSARKPLAGGPWETQYF. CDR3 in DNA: TGCAGTGCTAGAAAACCTCTAGCGGGGGGGCCGTGGGAGACCCAGTACTTC.